This T cell receptor beta chain emerged from a study of blood T cells in healthy people across ages (dated by TCRdb to the mid-2010s). Regarding the complete study: In model experiments, roughly one uniquely barcoded TCR beta cDNA molecule per two T cells was captured by template switching. Age-related changes in TCR beta repertoire diversity were measured in the study by deep sequencing normalized with unique cDNA molecular identifiers. Donors were grouped into four age groups: young (average roughly 16 years), middle-aged (about 40), aged (around 56) and long-lived (just over 80). To avoid experimental bias, donors of different ages were spread randomly across the sequencing lanes. For two donors (one aged 18 to 30 and one aged 80 or older), the study analyzed two additional independent replicas of 1 million unique cDNA reads from the same blood draw.

Library method: 5' RACE. Sequencing used an Illumina HiSeq 2500. A second roughly 6 to 12 cycle PCR used a sample-barcoded 5' primer and a J-beta primer mix. A template-switch 5' adaptor carrying 12 random nucleotides introduced a unique molecular identifier onto each TCR beta cDNA molecule. Each sample yielded at least 2.5 million CDR3-containing paired-end reads. First-strand cDNA synthesis was performed from all RNA using the Mint cDNA synthesis kit, with priming by a TRBC-specific oligonucleotide. All cDNA was treated with uracil-DNA glycosylase and then went through a first 18-cycle PCR with the universal primers M1SS and BC2_uni_R. In the original analysis: For normalization, 1 million high-quality reads, each with a distinct molecular identifier, were randomly selected from each sample. Instead of being binned into consensus sequences, reads with shared molecular identifiers were discarded. MiTCR, with a Q25 quality threshold and the strictest error-elimination algorithm, was used for CDR3 identification, clonotype clustering and error correction. A nonparametric unseen species model using Euler transformation provided a lower-bound estimate of total TCR beta diversity. TCRdb ran its own pipeline on the public reads, namely fastp trimming at Q25 and MiXCR clone calling, and kept in-frame beta chains. Duplicate CDR3 protein sequences are folded into a single record with the most common DNA and genes. Clone size and V and J calls follow TCRdb, not the original study. The sample records about 570,000 distinct CDR3 sequences, approximately 25% of which are singletons. Less than 20% of the sample comes from the top ten.

Its CDR3 holds 15 amino acids, cysteine through phenylalanine. The only DNA kept is the CDR3, 45 bases in frame from the first base. Here V drops 4 bases and J drops 5 bases, and the junction holds 9 bases not matched to any gene. CDR1 LGHDT and CDR2 YNNKEL were looked up in the germline V gene (reference sequence). Overall study results and their limits: Donor CMV infection status was unknown, potentially confounding age-related changes in expanded clonotypes. The percentage of naive T cells measured by flow cytometry correlated strongly with observed TCR beta diversity. Observed TCR beta diversity per million T cells fell roughly linearly with age, and a significant reduction was already apparent by age roughly 40. Because profiling used bulk unsorted PBMCs, naive and antigen-experienced compartments could not be compared conclusively. Estimates of total diversity from one million sequenced T cells were regarded as lower bounds and underestimates. Compared with the aged group, more naive CD4+ T cells, fewer expanded clones and increased TCR diversity were shown by the long-lived group, suggesting age selection.

Donors were 35 to 40 systemically healthy Caucasian individuals from Russia aged about 6 to 100 years. Each donor gave around 9.9 milliliters of peripheral blood, collected into EDTA-treated Vacutainer tubes. PBMCs were isolated by Ficoll-Paque density-gradient centrifugation, with at least 6 million obtained per sample. Total RNA was extracted from PBMCs with Trizol reagent, with at least 6 micrograms obtained per sample. For every donor, an aliquot of PBMCs went through flow cytometry to measure the percentages of naive CD45RAhigh/CD27high T cells. Of note for this clonotype: Its antigen is unknown. Base qualities were left out, and no much larger clone turns up one base away.

This chain joins TRBV3-1 to TRBJ2-5, and 8 junctional nucleotides match TRBD1. The sample taken for sequencing was blood. This sequence was found in a woman aged 70-85 years in good health. The DNA sequence is as follows: TGTGCCAGCAGCCGATCAGGGGGCGGCGGGGAGACCCAGTACTTC. It is translated as CASSRSGGGGETQYF.